This TCR beta chain originates from a study of blood T cell repertoires in COVID-19. V gave up 6 bases and J gave up 3 bases; unmatched junction bases: 5. This CDR3 spans 16 amino acids. The V gene's germline CDR1 is LGHNA and CDR2 YNFKEQ. The assay was immunoSEQ multiplex PCR, and TCRdb's table has in-frame clones only and misses some. The sample includes some 150,000 clones, 89% of them seen just once. The clonotype was recovered from a woman aged 18-30 years who had recovered from COVID-19. V usage is TRBV4-2 and J usage is TRBJ2-2, with TRBD2 identical over 12 bases. The sequenced sample consisted of PBMCs or T cells enriched from blood (not recorded which). The CDR3 spells CASRISSGGDTGELFF. The CDR3 DNA follows: TGTGCCAGCAGAATTTCTAGCGGGGGGGACACCGGGGAGCTGTTTTTT.